The clone carrying this TCR beta chain occurred once. Its antigen is unidentified. This entry belongs to a study of OX40 agonist ivuxolimab in advanced cancers. Study-wide points: Antigen specificity was not determined for the expanded peripheral T cells. Also present in some nonresponders was a low level of normalized T-cell clonal expansion.

Only in-frame clones appear in the TCRdb table, and some are missing; sequencing was by immunoSEQ multiplex PCR. The sample includes around 60,000 clones, roughly nine tenths of them seen just once. This CDR3 contains 17 residues. Germline trimming cut 0 bases from V and 0 bases from J; bases unmatched to any gene: 5. Germline-derived CDR1 and CDR2 are SGDLS and YYNGEE. This specimen was CD4+ or CD8+ T cells sorted from blood, taken in a trial of the OX40 agonist ivuxolimab. This TCR came from an adult with an advanced solid tumor such as melanoma, head and neck, liver or kidney cancer. The genes are TRBV9 and TRBJ2-7; TRBD2 matches at 11 bases. The CDR3 is CASSVGAGTSGSYEQYF. The DNA of the CDR3 is TGTGCCAGCAGCGTAGGGGCCGGGACTAGCGGCTCCTACGAGCAGTACTTC.